The entry below gives a single T cell receptor (beta chain) sequence along with its context. Noted time point: pre-sensitization, week 0. Described treatment: therapeutic diphenylcyclopropenone sensitization with weekly scalp DPC. Participating donors were patients with alopecia, aged 18 to 70 years, considered appropriate candidates for DPC. This sample was taken from a study of human T cells and chemical hapten exposure. Turning to the study itself: For sensitization, 2% DPC was applied to a 2 cm by 2 cm patch of upper inner arm skin.

TCRdb redid the calling of the RACE reads with MiXCR, one entry per CDR3 protein. The table records 180,000 or so distinct CDR3 sequences, about 31% of them present only once. Germline CDR1 MDHEN, CDR2 SYDVKM. CDR3 length: 14 amino acids. Trimming stripped 4 bases from V and 10 bases from J, with 16 bases between. This receptor was identified in a woman in her 30s with alopecia areata. Some clones in this sample may be carry-over from other donors' samples. The source material was whole blood, sampled in connection with sensitization to the hapten diphenylcyclopropenone (DPC). The chain uses TRBV28 and TRBJ1-4, with D perhaps TRBD1 (6 bases). CDR3: CASSWEGLRGKLFF. CDR3 sequence (DNA): TGTGCCAGCAGTTGGGAGGGGCTCAGGGGAAAACTGTTTTTT. The variable domain in full, with the rest retrieved from reference TRBV28 and TRBJ1-4, is DVKVTQSSRYLVKRTGEKVFLECVQDMDHENMFWYRQDPGLGLRLIYFSYDVKMKEKGDIPEGYSVSREKKERFSLILESASTNQTSMYLCASSWEGLRGKLFFGSGTQLSVL.